This TCR beta chain was sequenced in a study of T cells after somatic rescue of genetic block. Method: immunoSEQ multiplex PCR; TCRdb's copy keeps in-frame clones and lacks some. The table lists tens of thousands of clones, 95% to 96% of them singletons. The CDR3 has 13 amino acids. From germline, CDR1 is WNHNN and CDR2 SYGVQD (reference sequence). V dropped 7 bases and J dropped 8; count of bases not matched to a gene: 9. Sequencing was done on a sample of peripheral blood mononuclear cells (PBMCs). The chain combines TRBV10-1 with TRBJ1-1; TRBD1 matches 8 bases. This receptor was identified in a child younger than two. The CDR3 sequence is CASNGQGGGEAFF. The CDR3 nucleotides are TGCGCCAGCAACGGACAGGGCGGTGGAGAAGCTTTCTTT.